A selection of T cell receptor beta chains follows, all from one sample in a study of cytomegalovirus exposure and HLA in healthy donors. Clones were sequenced by immunoSEQ multiplex PCR, and TCRdb holds only the in-frame ones, with some missing. Among about 140,000 clones listed, approximately 90% were seen once. Sequencing was done on a sample of PBMCs. The receptors stem from a man aged 18 to 30 in good health and CMV-seronegative. Each CDR3 is given with its conserved first and last residue. A D gene is named only where the DNA matches it firmly. Expanded clones are given a class, and other clones once, few, many or no size at all.

15 TRBJ2-3 TRBD2 . TRBV19 TGTGCCAGTAGTCAACTAGCGGCTAGCACAGATACGCAGTATTTT CASSQLAASTDTQYF
16 TRBJ2-1 TRBD2 . TRBV11-3 TGTGCCAGCAGCGCAGGCGCGACTAGCGGCTACAATGAGCAGTTCTTC CASSAGATSGYNEQFF
19 TRBJ2-5 TRBD1 once TRBV13 TGTGCCAGCAGCTTTTTTCCCGGCGAGGACAGGGGAATCCAAGAGACCCAGTACTTC CASSFFPGEDRGIQETQYF
11 TRBJ2-2 . . TRBV11-2 TGTGCCAGCAGCCTCACCGGGGAGCTGTTTTTT CASSLTGELFF
12 TRBJ2-2 . . TRBV7-2 TGTGCCAGCAGCCTCTTTATTGGGCCGCTGTTTTTT CASSLFIGPLFF
14 TRBJ1-2 . once TRBV27 TGTGCCAGCAGTTTAGGGCCCACTAACTATGGCTACACCTTC CASSLGPTNYGYTF
16 TRBJ2-7 TRBD2 . TRBV2 TGTGCCAGCAGTGAATTTGGAGCGGGGGACCCCTACGAGCAGTACTTC CASSEFGAGDPYEQYF
16 TRBJ2-5 TRBD2 . TRBV19 TGTGCCAGTAGTATTTTTGCGCGGGAGGGCCGTGAGACCCAGTACTTC CASSIFAREGRETQYF
14 TRBJ1-2 . . TRBV27 TGTGCCAGCAGTTGGGGCAGGGAGGGCTATGGCTACACCTTC CASSWGREGYGYTF
15 TRBJ2-2 TRBD2 once TRBV5-1 TGCGCCAGCAGCTTGGGAAGACTAGCGCCCGGGGAGCTGTTTTTT CASSLGRLAPGELFF
15 TRBJ2-7 TRBD2 once TRBV5-6 TGTGCCAGCAGCTTGTACCGGGGGGACTCCTACGAGCAGTACTTC CASSLYRGDSYEQYF
12 TRBJ2-2 . . TRBV7-9 TGTGCCAGCAGCGTGGCGGCCGGGGAGCTGTTTTTT CASSVAAGELFF
16 TRBJ2-2 TRBD1 . TRBV11-3 TGTGCCAGCAGCTTAGTTTTAACAGGGGAACCCGGGGAGCTGTTTTTT CASSLVLTGEPGELFF
15 TRBJ2-1 TRBD2 . TRBV7-9 TGTGCCAGCAGCCTCCCGGGACTACCAGACAATGAGCAGTTCTTC CASSLPGLPDNEQFF
15 TRBJ2-5 TRBD2 . TRBV6-5 TGTGCCAGCAGTGGGACTAGCGGGGGGGCCACGACCCAGTACTTC CASSGTSGGATTQYF
18 TRBJ2-6 TRBD1 . TRBV11-2 TGTGCCAGCAGCCCTGTCCGGACAGGGACCCCTGGGGCCAACGTCCTGACTTTC CASSPVRTGTPGANVLTF
17 TRBJ2-3 TRBD1 . TRBV11-2 TGTGCCAGCAGCCCTACGACCTCCGTTGGGACAGCGGATACGCAGTATTTT CASSPTTSVGTADTQYF
15 TRBJ1-1 . . TRBV5-4 TGTGCCAGCAGCCGGGGGGGCCAGGGTAACCCTGAAGCTTTCTTT CASSRGGQGNPEAFF
15 TRBJ2-5 TRBD2 . TRBV7-9 TGTGCCAGCAGCGCGACTAGCCACGCAGGGGAGACCCAGTACTTC CASSATSHAGETQYF
12 TRBJ1-2 . . TRBV6-1 TGTGCCACCTCCCCAGCTAACTATGGCTACACCTTC CATSPANYGYTF
15 TRBJ1-2 TRBD1 . TRBV13 TGTGCCAGCAGCCGCGGGACAGGGGGAAACTATGGCTACACCTTC CASSRGTGGNYGYTF
17 TRBJ2-3 . . TRBV4-1 TGCGCCAGCAGCCAAGGGGTTCTGGGGGCTAGCACAGATACGCAGTATTTT CASSQGVLGASTDTQYF
12 TRBJ1-1 TRBD1 . TRBV28 TGTGCCAGCAGTTTTTCGGACAGGGACGCTTTCTTT CASSFSDRDAFF
15 TRBJ2-7 TRBD2 . TRBV6-1 TGTGCCACCAAGAGGGAACTAGCGGGGGGTTACGAGCAGTACTTC CATKRELAGGYEQYF
17 TRBJ2-5 TRBD2 . TRBV18 TGTGCCAGCTCGTCCGGGACTAGCGGGGCCCTCGACGAGACCCAGTACTTC CASSSGTSGALDETQYF
15 TRBJ2-3 TRBD1 . TRBV29-1 TGCAGCGTAATAACAGGGGCCTCGGGGACAGATACGCAGTATTTT CSVITGASGTDTQYF
17 TRBJ2-3 TRBD2 once TRBV2 TGTGCCAGCAGTGGACTAGCGGGTTACTTTAGCACAGATACGCAGTATTTT CASSGLAGYFSTDTQYF
15 TRBJ1-5 . . TRBV27 TGTGCCAGCAGTTGGGGGGGAACTAGCAATCAGCCCCAGCATTTT CASSWGGTSNQPQHF
13 TRBJ1-1 . . TRBV5-1 TGCGCCAGCAGCTTTGGAGAGAACACTGAAGCTTTCTTT CASSFGENTEAFF
13 TRBJ2-3 TRBD2 . TRBV6-4 TGTGCCAGCAGTAAGCGGGAGACAGATACGCAGTATTTT CASSKRETDTQYF
11 TRBJ1-1 . . TRBV5-1 TGCGCCAGCAGGGGGCAGACTGAAGCTTTCTTT CASRGQTEAFF
14 TRBJ2-1 TRBD2 . TRBV5-6 TGTGCCAGCAGCCTTAGACTAGCGGGGGTTATCGAGTTCTTC CASSLRLAGVIEFF
15 TRBJ1-4 . . TRBV2 TGTGCCAGCAGTGAAGCGGGGGGAACTAATGAAAAACTGTTTTTT CASSEAGGTNEKLFF
16 TRBJ2-3 TRBD2 . TRBV15 TGTGCCACCAGCCGGGGACTAGCGGGAGCTGAGGATACGCAGTATTTT CATSRGLAGAEDTQYF
17 TRBJ1-2 TRBD1 . TRBV7-9 TGTGCCAGCAGCTCAGTCGGAAGTGGACAGGGGGCAGGAGGCTACACCTTC CASSSVGSGQGAGGYTF
12 TRBJ1-1 . . TRBV7-9 TGTGCCAGCAGCCCGCGGGACACTGAAGCTTTCTTT CASSPRDTEAFF
16 TRBJ2-2 TRBD2 . TRBV9 TGTGCCAGCAGCGTGGGACTAGCGGTAAACACCGGGGAGCTGTTTTTT CASSVGLAVNTGELFF
12 TRBJ1-2 TRBD1 . TRBV19 TGTGCCAGTACCGGGACAGACTATGGCTACACCTTC CASTGTDYGYTF
12 TRBJ2-3 . . TRBV29-1 TGCAGCGGCCGGGAGAGGGCAGATACGCAGTATTTT CSGRERADTQYF
15 TRBJ1-1 TRBD1 . TRBV9 TGTGCCAGCAGTACAGGGGGCGCGATCCGCACTGAAGCTTTCTTT CASSTGGAIRTEAFF
15 TRBJ2-2 TRBD2 . TRBV5-1 TGCGCCAGCAGCGATCCCGGACTAGCTGACGGGGAGCTGTTTTTT CASSDPGLADGELFF
14 TRBJ1-2 . . TRBV14 TGTGCCAGCAGCCAAGGTGTTTTTAGCTTCGGCTACACCTTC CASSQGVFSFGYTF
16 TRBJ2-2 TRBD1 . TRBV11-2 TGTGCCAGCAGCTTAGAGCAGGGGACAGGGACCGGGGAGCTGTTTTTT CASSLEQGTGTGELFF
12 TRBJ1-1 TRBD1 . TRBV6-5 TGTGCCAGCGGACAGGGCGGCACTGAAGCTTTCTTT CASGQGGTEAFF
13 TRBJ2-3 . . TRBV25-1 TGTGCCAGCAGTCCCTATAGCGGAGATACGCAGTATTTT CASSPYSGDTQYF